Listed below are T cell receptor beta chains from one sample, sequenced in a study of memory CD4+ T cells and cytomegalovirus serostatus. Libraries were prepared by immunoSEQ multiplex PCR; TCRdb keeps only in-frame clonotypes and omits some of them. The repertoire holds tens of thousands of clones, with 82% as singletons. The sequencing sample was made of memory CD4+ T cells from blood. All receptors come from an adult in good health and CMV-seronegative. Both conserved end residues are part of each CDR3. The order of the fields is clone size, J gene, V gene, D gene, CDR3 DNA, CDR3 protein. The D gene is left open where the match is weak. Only part of the rows carry a size: once, few, many, or a class if the clone is expanded.

clone_size: .; j_call: TRBJ1-1; v_call: TRBV5-4; d_call: TRBD1; cdr3_nt: TGTGCCAGCAGTTGGGACAGAAACACTGAAGCTTTCTTT; cdr3_aa: CASSWDRNTEAFF
clone_size: .; j_call: TRBJ1-5; v_call: TRBV19; d_call: TRBD1; cdr3_nt: TGTGCCAGTAGTGGACAGGGACAGGGGGGCAATCAGCCCCAGCATTTT; cdr3_aa: CASSGQGQGGNQPQHF
clone_size: .; j_call: TRBJ2-4; v_call: TRBV7-3; d_call: .; cdr3_nt: TGTGCCAGGGGAGTCGATCCCAAAAACATTCAGTACTTC; cdr3_aa: CARGVDPKNIQYF
clone_size: .; j_call: TRBJ2-7; v_call: TRBV5-4; d_call: .; cdr3_nt: TGTGCCAGCAGCTCAGGGTTACCCCCCCGCGAGCAGTACTTC; cdr3_aa: CASSSGLPPREQYF
clone_size: .; j_call: TRBJ1-1; v_call: TRBV7-2; d_call: .; cdr3_nt: TGTGCCAGCAGCTTAGATCTCCTAAACGAAGCTTTCTTT; cdr3_aa: CASSLDLLNEAFF
clone_size: once; j_call: TRBJ1-2; v_call: TRBV11-1; d_call: .; cdr3_nt: TGTGCCAGCAGCTCCAGTCCCACCTATGGCTACACCTTC; cdr3_aa: CASSSSPTYGYTF
clone_size: .; j_call: TRBJ2-7; v_call: TRBV5-8; d_call: TRBD1; cdr3_nt: TGTGCCAGCAGCAGCCCAGGGGGCCCCAGCTCCTACGAGCAGTACTTC; cdr3_aa: CASSSPGGPSSYEQYF
clone_size: .; j_call: TRBJ2-3; v_call: TRBV6-1; d_call: TRBD2; cdr3_nt: TGTGCCAGCAGTGTACTAGCGGGGGGCACAGATACGCAGTATTTT; cdr3_aa: CASSVLAGGTDTQYF
clone_size: .; j_call: TRBJ2-5; v_call: TRBV19; d_call: .; cdr3_nt: TGTGCCAGTGGGCAGACAGCCGGGACCCAGTACTTC; cdr3_aa: CASGQTAGTQYF
clone_size: .; j_call: TRBJ1-1; v_call: TRBV5-4; d_call: TRBD1; cdr3_nt: TGTGCCAGCAGCTCCCAGGGGGCGCGTGCTTTCTTT; cdr3_aa: CASSSQGARAFF
clone_size: .; j_call: TRBJ2-6; v_call: TRBV27; d_call: .; cdr3_nt: TGTGCCAGCAGTTTCGGGGAATCTGGGGCCAACGTCCTGACTTTC; cdr3_aa: CASSFGESGANVLTF
clone_size: .; j_call: TRBJ2-6; v_call: TRBV11-1; d_call: TRBD1; cdr3_nt: TGTGCCAGCAGCGGTCGGGACAGGGCGGCTGGGGCCAACGTCCTGACTTTC; cdr3_aa: CASSGRDRAAGANVLTF
clone_size: .; j_call: TRBJ1-2; v_call: TRBV29-1; d_call: .; cdr3_nt: TGCAGCGTTAATCGGGACACGGACTATGGCTACACCTTC; cdr3_aa: CSVNRDTDYGYTF
clone_size: once; j_call: TRBJ2-7; v_call: TRBV10-3; d_call: TRBD2; cdr3_nt: TGTGCCACCGGGAGGGAATCCTACGAGCAGTACTTC; cdr3_aa: CATGRESYEQYF
clone_size: .; j_call: TRBJ1-2; v_call: TRBV9; d_call: .; cdr3_nt: TGTGCCAGCACGCGTACCTGGAGGGAATTCCGGGGAGTCTATGGCTACACCTTC; cdr3_aa: CASTRTWREFRGVYGYTF
clone_size: few; j_call: TRBJ1-1; v_call: TRBV4-3; d_call: TRBD1; cdr3_nt: TGCGCCAGCAGCCGGTCGACAGGGGGGAACACTGAAGCTTTCTTT; cdr3_aa: CASSRSTGGNTEAFF
clone_size: .; j_call: TRBJ2-2; v_call: TRBV28; d_call: TRBD2; cdr3_nt: TGTGCCAGCAGTTTAGGGGAGCGGGGGGCCCTGAACACCGGGGAGCTGTTTTTT; cdr3_aa: CASSLGERGALNTGELFF
clone_size: .; j_call: TRBJ2-3; v_call: TRBV12-2; d_call: .; cdr3_nt: TGTGCAAGTCGCTTAGCGAAAGGAAGGGGACCAGATACGCAGTATTTT; cdr3_aa: CASRLAKGRGPDTQYF
clone_size: .; j_call: TRBJ2-7; v_call: TRBV5-6; d_call: .; cdr3_nt: TGTGCCAGCACCTCGCAGACCTACGAGCAGTACTTC; cdr3_aa: CASTSQTYEQYF
clone_size: .; j_call: TRBJ2-5; v_call: TRBV5-1; d_call: .; cdr3_nt: TGCGCCAGCAGCGGTAGCGGCCAAGAGACCCAGTACTTC; cdr3_aa: CASSGSGQETQYF
clone_size: .; j_call: TRBJ1-4; v_call: TRBV15; d_call: .; cdr3_nt: TGTGCCACCAGCAGGACGACAGGTCGTCATGAAAAACTGTTTTTT; cdr3_aa: CATSRTTGRHEKLFF
clone_size: .; j_call: TRBJ1-5; v_call: TRBV6-1; d_call: .; cdr3_nt: TGTGCCAGCAGTCCAGGAGGGGCCGATCAGCCCCAGCATTTT; cdr3_aa: CASSPGGADQPQHF
clone_size: .; j_call: TRBJ1-1; v_call: TRBV6-5; d_call: TRBD1; cdr3_nt: TGTGCCAGCAGGCGGACAGGGGGGGTGAACACTGAAGCTTTCTTT; cdr3_aa: CASRRTGGVNTEAFF
clone_size: .; j_call: TRBJ1-4; v_call: TRBV4-3; d_call: .; cdr3_nt: TGCGCCAGCAGCCCTACGGGGTTAGGGGCAACTAATGAAAAACTGTTTTTT; cdr3_aa: CASSPTGLGATNEKLFF
clone_size: .; j_call: TRBJ1-6; v_call: TRBV9; d_call: TRBD1; cdr3_nt: TGTGCCAGCAGCCGAACAGGGGACTATAATTCACCCCTCCACTTT; cdr3_aa: CASSRTGDYNSPLHF
clone_size: .; j_call: TRBJ2-3; v_call: TRBV7-8; d_call: .; cdr3_nt: TGTGCCAGCAGCTTACGGGGGGACATTTACACAGATACGCAGTATTTT; cdr3_aa: CASSLRGDIYTDTQYF
clone_size: few; j_call: TRBJ2-2; v_call: TRBV4-3; d_call: .; cdr3_nt: TGCGCCAGCAGCCCTACAGGAGTGGCCACCGGGGAGCTGTTTTTT; cdr3_aa: CASSPTGVATGELFF
clone_size: few; j_call: TRBJ2-5; v_call: TRBV29-1; d_call: .; cdr3_nt: TGCAGCGCTTCGGGGGTTTTCCAAGAGACCCAGTACTTC; cdr3_aa: CSASGVFQETQYF
clone_size: once; j_call: TRBJ1-4; v_call: TRBV28; d_call: TRBD1; cdr3_nt: TGTGCCAGCAGTTTCCCTCCTGACAGGGCTAGGGAAAAACTGTTTTTT; cdr3_aa: CASSFPPDRAREKLFF
clone_size: .; j_call: TRBJ2-3; v_call: TRBV9; d_call: TRBD2; cdr3_nt: TGTGCCAGCAGCGCGACTAGCGGGGGGGATACGCAGTATTTT; cdr3_aa: CASSATSGGDTQYF
clone_size: .; j_call: TRBJ2-5; v_call: TRBV2; d_call: .; cdr3_nt: TGTGCCAGCAGTTTGGGTAGGAGACAAGAGACCCAGTACTTC; cdr3_aa: CASSLGRRQETQYF
clone_size: .; j_call: TRBJ1-1; v_call: TRBV6-1; d_call: .; cdr3_nt: TGTGCCAGCAGTGGGAGGACACTTGTCACTGAAGCTTTCTTT; cdr3_aa: CASSGRTLVTEAFF
clone_size: .; j_call: TRBJ2-1; v_call: TRBV4-2; d_call: TRBD2; cdr3_nt: TGTGCCAGCAGCCAAGGAACCGGGACTAGCGAGCTCGATGAGCAGTTCTTC; cdr3_aa: CASSQGTGTSELDEQFF
clone_size: .; j_call: TRBJ2-7; v_call: TRBV4-3; d_call: .; cdr3_nt: TGCGCCAGCAGACGACAGGCCTCAACCGACGAGCAGTACTTC; cdr3_aa: CASRRQASTDEQYF
clone_size: .; j_call: TRBJ1-6; v_call: TRBV4-1; d_call: .; cdr3_nt: TGCGCCAGCAGCCAAGGGCGTCGGGGGGATAATTCACCCCTCCACTTT; cdr3_aa: CASSQGRRGDNSPLHF
clone_size: .; j_call: TRBJ2-2; v_call: TRBV19; d_call: TRBD1; cdr3_nt: TGTGCCAGTAGGCCGCAGGGGGATCCCACCGGGGAGCTGTTTTTT; cdr3_aa: CASRPQGDPTGELFF
clone_size: .; j_call: TRBJ2-2; v_call: TRBV5-1; d_call: TRBD2; cdr3_nt: TGCGCCAGCAGCTGGCAAGCGGGGGAGGTCGGGGAGCTGTTTTTT; cdr3_aa: CASSWQAGEVGELFF
clone_size: .; j_call: TRBJ1-1; v_call: TRBV4-1; d_call: TRBD1; cdr3_nt: TGCGCCAGCAGCCAATCGGGACAGCTGAACACTGAAGCTTTCTTT; cdr3_aa: CASSQSGQLNTEAFF
clone_size: .; j_call: TRBJ2-7; v_call: TRBV7-2; d_call: .; cdr3_nt: TGTGCCAGCAGCTTATTTTCAGGGTCCAACGAGCAGTACTTC; cdr3_aa: CASSLFSGSNEQYF
clone_size: .; j_call: TRBJ2-1; v_call: TRBV7-9; d_call: .; cdr3_nt: TGTGCCAGCAGCCCCGTCGGGCGGCGATTGGAAGGGCAGTTCTTC; cdr3_aa: CASSPVGRRLEGQFF
clone_size: .; j_call: TRBJ1-2; v_call: TRBV19; d_call: .; cdr3_nt: TGTGCCAGTAGTGTCTCCTTTTTAGCTAACTATGGCTACACCTTC; cdr3_aa: CASSVSFLANYGYTF
clone_size: .; j_call: TRBJ1-4; v_call: TRBV9; d_call: TRBD1; cdr3_nt: TGTGCCAGCAGCGGACAGGGTGCAAAACTGTTTTTT; cdr3_aa: CASSGQGAKLFF
clone_size: .; j_call: TRBJ2-3; v_call: TRBV6-4; d_call: TRBD2; cdr3_nt: TGTGCCAGCACTCCAATACGTGGGGGTCGGTCTAGCGGGGAAGATACGCAGTATTTT; cdr3_aa: CASTPIRGGRSSGEDTQYF
clone_size: .; j_call: TRBJ1-2; v_call: TRBV29-1; d_call: TRBD1; cdr3_nt: TGCAGCGTTAGACAGGGTCTTAACTATGGCTACACCTTC; cdr3_aa: CSVRQGLNYGYTF
clone_size: .; j_call: TRBJ2-5; v_call: TRBV7-6; d_call: .; cdr3_nt: TGTGCCAGCAGGTCAGGGGAGACCCAGTACTTC; cdr3_aa: CASRSGETQYF
clone_size: .; j_call: TRBJ2-5; v_call: TRBV7-7; d_call: .; cdr3_nt: TGTGCTAGCAGCTTAGGAATCGGGGGTCAGACCCAGTACTTC; cdr3_aa: CASSLGIGGQTQYF
clone_size: .; j_call: TRBJ1-1; v_call: TRBV28; d_call: .; cdr3_nt: TGTGCCAGCAGTTTAACGGGCAGGGGAGACACTGAAGCTTTCTTT; cdr3_aa: CASSLTGRGDTEAFF
clone_size: few; j_call: TRBJ1-1; v_call: TRBV10-3; d_call: .; cdr3_nt: TGTGCCATCAGTAGGGATCCACAGGCCCCCACTGAAGCTTTCTTT; cdr3_aa: CAISRDPQAPTEAFF
clone_size: once; j_call: TRBJ1-5; v_call: TRBV6-6; d_call: .; cdr3_nt: TGTGCCAGCAGTTACTCCCAGCATTTT; cdr3_aa: CASSYSQHF
clone_size: .; j_call: TRBJ2-2; v_call: TRBV19; d_call: .; cdr3_nt: TGTGCCAGTAGTAATCCAGGGGCTACCGGGGAGCTGTTTTTT; cdr3_aa: CASSNPGATGELFF
clone_size: .; j_call: TRBJ2-7; v_call: TRBV5-1; d_call: .; cdr3_nt: TGCGCCAGCAGCTTGGCCGGGCAGGGAATCAACGAGCAGTACTTC; cdr3_aa: CASSLAGQGINEQYF
clone_size: .; j_call: TRBJ1-4; v_call: TRBV5-8; d_call: .; cdr3_nt: TGTGCCAGCAGCTTGGGATACGGCGATTTGGAGGAAAAACTGTTTTTT; cdr3_aa: CASSLGYGDLEEKLFF
clone_size: .; j_call: TRBJ2-7; v_call: TRBV7-3; d_call: .; cdr3_nt: TGTGCCAGCAGCTTATCTGCCAATAACGAGCAGTACTTC; cdr3_aa: CASSLSANNEQYF
clone_size: .; j_call: TRBJ1-5; v_call: TRBV28; d_call: .; cdr3_nt: TGTGCCATAGGGAACAATCAGCCCCAGCATTTT; cdr3_aa: CAIGNNQPQHF
clone_size: .; j_call: TRBJ2-5; v_call: TRBV7-2; d_call: .; cdr3_nt: TGTGCCAGCAGCCACAAAATTCTAACCCAGTACTTC; cdr3_aa: CASSHKILTQYF
clone_size: .; j_call: TRBJ2-5; v_call: TRBV23-1; d_call: TRBD2; cdr3_nt: TGCGCCAGCAGTCAATCGAGAGGGGAGGGTAAGTACCAAGAGACCCAGTACTTC; cdr3_aa: CASSQSRGEGKYQETQYF